A selection of T cell receptor beta chains follows, all from one sample in a study of monozygotic twins with inflammatory bowel disease. TCRdb re-called the 5' RACE reads and shows each CDR3 protein once, DNA omitted. This listing includes around 450,000 distinct CDR3 sequences. The sequenced sample consisted of blood. These receptors originate from a human donor with ulcerative colitis or Crohn's disease, or a healthy co-twin of an affected twin (not recorded which). Both conserved end residues are part of each CDR3.

J | V | CDR3
TRBJ2-3 | TRBV6-6 | CASNLAGFADTQYF
TRBJ2-7 | TRBV20-1 | CSAPGQGEEQYF
TRBJ2-3 | TRBV9 | CASSVGSFSTDTQYF
TRBJ2-1 | TRBV10-3 | CAISAARASTNEQFF
TRBJ1-2 | TRBV10-3 | CAISDQIYPGRENLNYGYTF
TRBJ2-2 | TRBV4-2 | CASSQAPSGGANTGELFF
TRBJ2-3 | TRBV24-1 | CATGGGATDTQYF
TRBJ2-5 | TRBV7-3 | CASSRGGGETQYF
TRBJ2-4 | TRBV18 | CASSLTSQGLEAKNIQYF
TRBJ1-2 | TRBV3-1 | CASSHTPGSAANLF
TRBJ1-6 | TRBV20-1 | CSASRQGRNSPLHF
TRBJ1-1 | TRBV29-1 | CSVVGPRYTEAFF
TRBJ1-5 | TRBV3-1 | CASSRTEHSNQPQHF
TRBJ2-7 | TRBV6-2/TRBV6-3 | CASSYQGATREQYF
TRBJ2-3 | TRBV5-1 | CASSLGSSTDTQYF
TRBJ2-1 | TRBV20-1 | CSASGGYPDEQFF
TRBJ2-1 | TRBV11-2 | CASSVLAGGLYNEQFF
TRBJ2-7 | TRBV7-2 | CASSLEGYFGEQYF
TRBJ1-1 | TRBV6-1 | CASTLEGPGTEAFF
TRBJ2-6 | TRBV13 | CASSSIDSTGANVLTF
TRBJ2-1 | TRBV3-1 | CASSQREGAYNEQFF
TRBJ2-7 | TRBV2 | CASRGLAGEQYF
TRBJ2-3 | TRBV18 | CASSPPREVNTQYF
TRBJ2-1 | TRBV19 | CASSSGYEQFF
TRBJ2-1 | TRBV4-3 | CASSQEVSSANNEQFF
TRBJ1-1 | TRBV27 | CASSSTGRAEAFF
TRBJ1-5 | TRBV7-8 | CASSLVPGTANQPQHF
TRBJ1-5 | TRBV12-3/TRBV12-4 | CASRGTGDPNQPQHF